Ten or more counts support the clone carrying this T cell receptor (beta chain). As yet, its antigen is unknown. The data are from a study of regulatory T cells in long-lasting Graves disease. Study as a whole: With positive TSH receptor antibodies and over 5 years of antithyroid drugs, Graves' disease was considered persistent. Study results and caveats: TCR diversity in persistent Graves' patients was below that of newly diagnosed ones.

Arm-PCR with iRepertoire HTBI primers amplified the CDR3 regions for these TCR beta libraries. One entry per CDR3 protein, called by TCRdb with MiXCR from the multiplex PCR reads. The sample yields a few hundred thousand distinct CDR3 sequences, 23% seen once. This CDR3 has 15 residues. The V gene's germline CDR1 is SGHVS and CDR2 FQNEAQ. V was cut by 4 bases and J by 4 bases, with 17 bases left in between. As for time point: persistent/refractory GD, antithyroid drugs over 5 years with positive TRAb. PBMC RNA served as the TCR library source. The material was peripheral blood mononuclear cells (PBMCs), obtained when the disease was refractory, from a patient treated with antithyroid drugs. The chain joins TRBV7-8 to TRBJ2-7; a weak D match, TRBD2 (6 bases). The sequence came from a female donor with Graves disease. The CDR3 sequence: CASSSVGGAPYEQYF. The DNA for the CDR3 is TGTGCCAGCAGCTCCGTGGGGGGAGCGCCGTACGAGCAGTACTTC.